These 19 T cell receptor beta chains share one sample of origin, sequenced in a study of shared clonotypes between healthy human individuals. Some clones are missing from TCRdb's copy, which holds only in-frame ones; the method was immunoSEQ multiplex PCR. The data contain some 380,000 clones, roughly 96% of them seen just once; the ten biggest clones take up approximately 0.3%. Specimen: memory CD8+ T cells sorted from blood. Subset defined: CD45RO+ cells pooled with CCR7-negative TemRA cells. These receptors all come from a man aged 25 to 40 in good health.

The rearrangement links TRBV10-2 to TRBJ2-5; no clear D. V was pared by 0 bases and J by 7 bases, with 3 bases between. Germline values: CDR1 WSHSY, CDR2 SAAADI. This CDR3 spans 11 amino acids. CDR3 nucleotides: TGCGCCAGCAGTGAGTCGTTGACCCAGTACTTC. It specifies CASSESLTQYF.

The chain links TRBV7-6 to TRBJ2-1; D could derive from TRBD1 or TRBD2 (5 bases each). CDR3 size: 21 residues. With 4 bases removed from V and 10 bases from J, the gap between germline ends came to 38 bases. Germline V gives CDR1 SGHVS, CDR2 FNYEAQ. The CDR3 DNA is TGTGCCAGCAGCTCCCTTCTCGGACAAGAGTCCACAATGAATTTTGAGCGGGAGCAGTTCTTC. Protein: CASSSLLGQESTMNFEREQFF.

The rearrangement joins TRBV5-1 to TRBJ1-4, with 8 bases matching TRBD1. CDR1 and CDR2 (germline): SGHRS, YFSETQ. V shed 4 bases and J 0 bases; nucleotides not matched to a gene: 2. The CDR3 runs to 15 residues. For the CDR3, the DNA is TGCGCCAGCAGCGTACAGGGGGCAACTAATGAAAAACTGTTTTTT. It encodes CASSVQGATNEKLFF.

The rearrangement joins TRBV28 to TRBJ1-4; TRBD1 matches at 7 bases. Germline loops: CDR1 MDHEN, CDR2 SYDVKM. The CDR3 totals 14 residues. Trimming removed 6 bases from V and 4 bases from J; junction bases left unmatched: 5. The CDR3 region is CASRSGQFNEKLFF. Written as DNA, the CDR3 is TGTGCCAGCAGATCGGGACAGTTTAATGAAAAACTGTTTTTT.

This chain joins TRBV5-6 and TRBJ2-4; D is possibly TRBD1 or TRBD2 (5 bases each). This CDR3 region has 18 residues. The ends were cut back, 6 bases at V and 0 bases at J, with 22 bases in the middle. CDR1 SGHDT and CDR2 YYEEEE come from the germline V gene. The CDR3 reads CASTPRGWGRGAKNIQYF. DNA of the CDR3: TGTGCCAGCACCCCCCGAGGATGGGGACGGGGAGCCAAAAACATTCAGTACTTC.

The genes are TRBV7-2 and TRBJ1-2; D gene unclear. Germline CDR1 reads SGHTA; CDR2 reads FQGNSA. There are 13 residues in the CDR3. The V end lost 2 bases, the J end lost 4 bases, and 8 bases lay between the germline ends. The CDR3 protein is CASSLRQSYGYTF. The CDR3 nucleotides read TGTGCCAGCAGCTTACGACAAAGCTATGGCTACACCTTC.

The rearrangement uses TRBV11-2 and TRBJ2-1; D unclear. The CDR3 has 17 amino acids. The germline V gene has CDR1 SGHAT and CDR2 FQNNGV. The ends were cut back, 4 bases at V and 0 bases at J, with 16 bases in the middle. Here the CDR3 reads CASSSELIFSSYNEQFF. The CDR3 region has the DNA TGTGCCAGCAGCTCGGAGCTGATCTTCAGCTCCTACAATGAGCAGTTCTTC.

This sequence joins TRBV2 and TRBJ2-1, with 7 positions matching TRBD1. The trim removed 7 bases at V and 6 bases at J, leaving 6 bases unmatched. CDR1 and CDR2 from the germline V gene are SNHLY and FYNNEI. The CDR3 length is 13 residues. This CDR3 is CASMGQLFNEQFF. The CDR3 nucleotides are TGTGCCAGCATGGGACAGCTATTCAATGAGCAGTTCTTC.

The rearrangement links TRBV28 to TRBJ2-2; D tentatively fits TRBD1 or TRBD2 (5 bases each). Germline lookup yields CDR1 MDHEN and CDR2 SYDVKM. This CDR3 has 14 amino acids. V lost 8 bases and J 7 bases, leaving 17 bases between the germline ends. CDR3 coding DNA: TGTGCCAGCTCCTCTGGGGGTTCAGGCGGGGAGCTGTTTTTT. Amino acid sequence: CASSSGGSGGELFF.

The V gene is TRBV5-6, the J gene TRBJ2-2; 7 bases fit TRBD1. With V trimmed by 2 bases and J by 4 bases, 2 bases remained unmatched. Germline V gene sequence: CDR1 SGHDT, CDR2 YYEEEE. CDR3 length equals 14 residues. The CDR3 DNA reads TGTGCCAGCAGCTTCCCAGGGGGCACCGGGGAGCTGTTTTTT. Translation gives CASSFPGGTGELFF.

The rearrangement uses TRBV28 and TRBJ2-4, with D unresolved. Germline lookup yields CDR1 MDHEN and CDR2 SYDVKM. V lost 6 bases and J lost 5, with 11 bases in between. CDR3 length: 13 residues. The DNA for the CDR3 is TGTGCCAGCAGGCGGACCCCTCAAAACATTCAGTACTTC. Protein: CASRRTPQNIQYF.

This rearrangement joins TRBV6-1 to TRBJ1-1; unclear D gene. Germline V CDR1 and CDR2: MNHNS, SASEGT. V lost 8 bases to trimming and J lost 2 bases, with 18 bases between them. The CDR3 covers 15 residues. Here the CDR3 reads CASCAHWAPNTEAFF. The CDR3 DNA reads TGTGCCAGCTGTGCCCATTGGGCTCCCAACACTGAAGCTTTCTTT.

To note about this clone: Other DNA sequences in this specimen translate into the identical CDR3. The CDR3: CASSVGTSGSYEQYF. The CDR3 DNA reads TGTGCCAGCAGCGTAGGGACTAGCGGGTCCTACGAGCAGTACTTC. The chain employs TRBV9 and TRBJ2-7; 11 nucleotides match TRBD2. CDR1 SGDLS and CDR2 YYNGEE come from the germline V gene. Unmatched junction bases numbered 0, after V lost 0 bases and J lost 1 base. This CDR3 has 15 amino acids.

The gene calls are TRBV5-4 and TRBJ2-1; D tentatively fits TRBD1 or TRBD2 (7 bases each). This CDR3 has 14 residues. V lost 4 bases and J 8 bases, leaving 16 bases between the germline ends. The germline V gene has CDR1 SGHNT and CDR2 YYREEE (reference sequence). The CDR3 region is CASSPRGGRDEQFF. CDR3 in DNA: TGTGCCAGCAGCCCCAGGGGGGGGCGCGATGAGCAGTTCTTC.

The V and J genes are TRBV19 and TRBJ2-1; 9 nucleotides agree with TRBD2. Unmatched junction bases numbered 4, after V lost 1 base and J lost 6 bases. CDR3 length: 15 residues. The germline V gene has CDR1 LNHDA and CDR2 SQIVND (reference sequence). Written as DNA, the CDR3 is TGTGCCAGTAGTATAGCGGGACTAGCCCTCAATGAGCAGTTCTTC. Its translation is CASSIAGLALNEQFF.

The rearrangement links TRBV2 to TRBJ2-7; D is possibly TRBD1 (6 bases). CDR1 is SNHLY, CDR2 FYNNEI, per germline. CDR3 length: 12 residues. The germline V and J ends were trimmed by 8 bases and 2 bases, with 10 bases remaining between them. The CDR3 loop is CASFGTTYEQYF. CDR3 sequence (DNA): TGTGCCAGCTTTGGGACAACCTACGAGCAGTACTTC.

The chain couples TRBV9 to TRBJ2-3; TRBD1 is a possible D gene (6 bases). CDR3 length: 13 amino acids. Germline V CDR1 and CDR2: SGDLS, YYNGEE. V was shortened by 4 bases and J by 6 bases, with 12 bases between the two germline ends. The CDR3 loop is CASSLGQLDTQYF. CDR3 in DNA: TGTGCCAGCAGCCTAGGACAGCTGGATACGCAGTATTTT.

The chain joins TRBV28 to TRBJ2-7, with D possibly being TRBD1 or TRBD2 (5 bases each). The V gene's germline CDR1 is MDHEN and CDR2 SYDVKM. V lost 6 bases and J 5 bases, leaving 11 bases between the germline ends. This CDR3 contains 12 residues. As DNA, the CDR3 is TGTGCCAGCAGCTCAGGGACCGACGAGCAGTACTTC. Residues: CASSSGTDEQYF.

The chain has TRBV6-5 and TRBJ1-3; unclear D gene. The CDR3 has 13 amino acids. Trimming stripped 6 bases from V and 2 bases from J, with 8 bases between. From germline, CDR1 is MNHEY and CDR2 SVGAGI. CDR3 DNA: TGTGCCAGCAGGGGAGAGGCTGGAAACACCATATATTTT. Amino acid sequence: CASRGEAGNTIYF.